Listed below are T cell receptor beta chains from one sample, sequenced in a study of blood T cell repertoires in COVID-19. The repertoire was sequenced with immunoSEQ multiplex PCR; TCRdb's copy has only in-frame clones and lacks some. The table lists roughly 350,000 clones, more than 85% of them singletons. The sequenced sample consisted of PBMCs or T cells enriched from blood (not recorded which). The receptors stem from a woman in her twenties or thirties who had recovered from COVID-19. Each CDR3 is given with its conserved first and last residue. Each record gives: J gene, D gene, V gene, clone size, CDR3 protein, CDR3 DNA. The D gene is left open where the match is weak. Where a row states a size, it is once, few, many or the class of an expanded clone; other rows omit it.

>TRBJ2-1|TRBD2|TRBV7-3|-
CASSTLAGGEQFF
TGTGCCAGCAGCACTCTAGCGGGGGGTGAGCAGTTCTTC
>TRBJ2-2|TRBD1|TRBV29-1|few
CSVAGTGFSGELFF
TGCAGCGTTGCCGGGACAGGGTTTTCCGGGGAGCTGTTTTTT
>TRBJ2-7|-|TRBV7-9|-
CASRSQGSSYEQYF
TGTGCCAGCAGGTCCCAGGGGAGCTCCTACGAGCAGTACTTC
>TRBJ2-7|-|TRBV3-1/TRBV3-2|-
CASSLLNPYEQYF
TGTGCCAGCAGCCTACTTAACCCCTACGAGCAGTACTTC
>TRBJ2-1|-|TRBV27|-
CASSLLRLTYNEQFF
TGTGCCAGCAGTTTATTACGACTGACCTACAATGAGCAGTTCTTC
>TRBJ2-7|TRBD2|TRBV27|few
CASSPRLAASYEQYF
TGTGCCAGCAGTCCACGACTAGCGGCCTCCTACGAGCAGTACTTC
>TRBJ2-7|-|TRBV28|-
CASVAGGTGPSYEQYF
TGTGCCAGCGTTGCGGGCGGAACTGGACCCTCCTACGAGCAGTACTTC
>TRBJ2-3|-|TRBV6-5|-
CASRQEITDTQYF
TGTGCCAGCAGGCAGGAAATTACAGATACGCAGTATTTT
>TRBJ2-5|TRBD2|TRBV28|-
CASSLGRGTSQETQYF
TGTGCCAGCAGTTTAGGTCGGGGGACTAGCCAAGAGACCCAGTACTTC
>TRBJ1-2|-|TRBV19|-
CASSKRESYGYTF
TGTGCCAGTAGCAAACGAGAATCCTATGGCTACACCTTC
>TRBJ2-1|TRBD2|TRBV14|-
CASSPGLAGVFEQFF
TGTGCCAGCAGCCCGGGACTAGCGGGAGTCTTTGAGCAGTTCTTC
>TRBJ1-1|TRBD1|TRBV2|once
CASSRQGGTEAFF
TGTGCCAGCAGTAGACAGGGTGGCACTGAAGCTTTCTTT
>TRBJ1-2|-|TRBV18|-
CASSRSSAGPDGYTF
TGTGCCAGCTCCCGAAGCTCGGCAGGGCCGGATGGCTACACCTTC
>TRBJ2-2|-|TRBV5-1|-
CASSLGQGPNTGELFF
TGCGCCAGCAGCTTGGGTCAGGGGCCGAACACCGGGGAGCTGTTTTTT
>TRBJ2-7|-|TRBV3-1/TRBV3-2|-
CASSQPGFIYEQYF
TGTGCCAGCAGCCAACCAGGGTTTATCTACGAGCAGTACTTC
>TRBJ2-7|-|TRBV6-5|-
CASSYSSAIYEQYF
TGTGCCAGCAGTTACTCTAGCGCGATTTACGAGCAGTACTTC
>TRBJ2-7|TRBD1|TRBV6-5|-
CASSYTGTGGYQYF
TGTGCCAGCAGTTACACCGGGACAGGGGGTTATCAGTACTTC
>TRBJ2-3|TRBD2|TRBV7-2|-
CASSLKGLAGTQYF
TGTGCCAGCAGCTTGAAGGGACTAGCGGGAACGCAGTATTTT
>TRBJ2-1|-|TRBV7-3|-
CASSLTVGAKNEQFF
TGTGCCAGCAGCTTAACGGTCGGAGCAAAAAATGAGCAGTTCTTC
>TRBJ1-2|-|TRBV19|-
CASNGREDYGYTF
TGTGCCAGTAACGGCAGGGAGGACTATGGCTACACCTTC
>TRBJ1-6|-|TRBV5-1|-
CASSEQPQGPNSPLHF
TGCGCCAGCAGCGAACAACCTCAGGGCCCTAATTCACCCCTCCACTTT
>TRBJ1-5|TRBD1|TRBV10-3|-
CAISDPRGHSNQPQHF
TGTGCCATCAGTGACCCCAGGGGGCACAGCAATCAGCCCCAGCATTTT
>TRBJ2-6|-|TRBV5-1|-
CASSLDGSGANVLTF
TGCGCCAGCAGCTTGGACGGGTCTGGGGCCAACGTCCTGACTTTC
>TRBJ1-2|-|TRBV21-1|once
CASETPYYGYTF
TGTGCCAGCGAGACACCGTACTATGGCTACACCTTC